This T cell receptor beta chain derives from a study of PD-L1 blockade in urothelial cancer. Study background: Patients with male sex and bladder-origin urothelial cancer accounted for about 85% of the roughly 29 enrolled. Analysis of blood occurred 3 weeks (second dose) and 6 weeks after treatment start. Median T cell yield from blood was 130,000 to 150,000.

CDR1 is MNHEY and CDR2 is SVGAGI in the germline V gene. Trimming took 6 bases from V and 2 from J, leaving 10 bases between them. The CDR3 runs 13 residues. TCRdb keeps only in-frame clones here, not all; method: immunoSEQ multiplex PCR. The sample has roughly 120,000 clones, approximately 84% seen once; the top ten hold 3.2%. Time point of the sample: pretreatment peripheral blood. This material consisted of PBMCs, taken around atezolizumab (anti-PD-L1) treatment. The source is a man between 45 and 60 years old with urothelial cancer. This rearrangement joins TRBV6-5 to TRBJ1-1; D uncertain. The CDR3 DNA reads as TGTGCCAGCAGACCCAGACTAAACACTGAAGCTTTCTTT. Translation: CASRPRLNTEAFF.